These 7 T cell receptor beta chains were sequenced from one sample in a study of T cells in Graves' hyperthyroidism and ophthalmopathy. Amplified TCR beta CDR3 regions came from RNA transcripts. In the first-round RT-PCR of the TCR CDR3, the HTBI primer set was used. A single record per CDR3 protein comes from TCRdb applying MiXCR to the multiplex PCR reads. This sample has hundreds of thousands of distinct CDR3 sequences; about two fifths occur once, and the top ten carry more than 7%. Sequencing was performed on blood. These receptors all come from a man aged 18 to 30 with Graves' hyperthyroidism.

This clonotype was seen ten or more times. V and J are TRBV7-9 and TRBJ1-1, with 8 bases that match TRBD1. The CDR3 length is 14 residues. The V segment lost 5 bases and the J segment 5 bases; nucleotides outside the gene matches: 7. Germline CDR1 reads SEHNR; CDR2 reads FQNEAQ (reference sequence). Here the CDR3 reads CASSRTTGGTEAFF. CDR3 bases: TGTGCCAGCAGCCGTACTACAGGGGGAACTGAAGCTTTCTTT.

This clonotype has ten or more counts. The chain links TRBV29-1 to TRBJ1-1; 10 positions match TRBD1. Per germline, CDR1 SQVTM and CDR2 ANQGSEA. The CDR3 covers 14 residues. The junction had 7 bases not matched to a gene; V was cut back by 2 bases and J by 7 bases. In nucleotides, the CDR3 is TGCAGCGTTGAACCAGGACAGGGGGTTAGTGAAGCTTTCTTT. Protein product: CSVEPGQGVSEAFF.

In the case of this clonotype: It is likely a read error, because the conserved phenylalanine at the end of the CDR3 is missing. Because the CDR3's place on the DNA is in doubt, the DNA is left out and the CDR3 is given as listed by TCRdb. The CDR3 loop reads CASRDREKAISPSMV. V is TRBV2 and J is TRBJ1-5; the tabulated D call, TRBD1, remains unverified against the DNA. The CDR3 adds up to 15 amino acids, both ends counted. CDR1 and CDR2 (germline): SNHLY, FYNNEI.

This clonotype was seen only a few times. The CDR3 DNA sequence: TGCAGTGCTAGACAGGAAAACACCGGGGAGCTGTTTTTT. Translating it yields CSARQENTGELFF. The V call is TRBV20-1, the J call TRBJ2-2; D is unclear. Per the germline V gene, CDR1 is DFQATT and CDR2 is SNEGSKA (reference sequence). CDR3 length equals 13 residues. Trimming took 2 bases from V and 2 from J, leaving 6 bases between them.

This clonotype was detected ten times or more. The chain joins TRBV11-2 to TRBJ2-7; TRBD1 is a possible D gene (6 bases). Germline V lookup: CDR1 SGHAT, CDR2 FQNNGV. The CDR3 contains 15 residues. Trimming removed 1 base from V and 0 bases from J, with 10 bases in between. CDR3 region: CASSLVTGSSYEQYF. Written as DNA, the CDR3 is TGTGCCAGCAGCTTAGTTACAGGGAGCTCCTACGAGCAGTACTTC.

The chain recombines TRBV19 with TRBJ2-7; D is possibly TRBD1 or TRBD2 (5 bases each). The ends were cut back, 4 bases at V and 2 bases at J, with 9 bases in the middle. Germline values: CDR1 LNHDA, CDR2 SQIVND (reference sequence). The CDR3 runs 13 residues. The chain's CDR3 is CASSRDPAYEQYF. Written as DNA, the CDR3 is TGTGCCAGTAGTAGGGACCCTGCCTACGAGCAGTACTTC. Together with reference TRBV19 and TRBJ2-7, the CDR3 gives the full variable domain: DGGITQSPKYLFRKEGQNVTLSCEQNLNHDAMYWYRQDPGQGLRLIYYSQIVNDFQKGDIAEGYSVSREKKESFPLTVTSAQKNPTAFYLCASSRDPAYEQYFGPGTRLTVT.

This clonotype was detected ten times or more. This chain joins TRBV15 and TRBJ1-1, with a possible D match to TRBD1 (6 bases). Germline V CDR1 and CDR2: LNHNV, YYDKDF (reference sequence). Trimming pared 4 bases from V and 1 base from J, leaving 7 bases between. CDR3 size: 13 residues. The CDR3 DNA sequence: TGTGCCACCAGCAAGACAGGGAACACTGAAGCTTTCTTT. This translates into CATSKTGNTEAFF.